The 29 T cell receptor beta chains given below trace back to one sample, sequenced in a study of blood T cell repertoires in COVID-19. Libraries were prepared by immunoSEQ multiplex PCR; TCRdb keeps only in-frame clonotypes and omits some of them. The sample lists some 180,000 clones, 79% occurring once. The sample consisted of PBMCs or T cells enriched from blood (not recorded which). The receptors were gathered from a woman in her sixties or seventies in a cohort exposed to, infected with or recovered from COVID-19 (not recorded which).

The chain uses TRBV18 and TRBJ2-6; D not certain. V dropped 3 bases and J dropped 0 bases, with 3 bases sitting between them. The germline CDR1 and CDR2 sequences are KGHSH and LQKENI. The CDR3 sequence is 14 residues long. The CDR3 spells CASSPSSGANVLTF. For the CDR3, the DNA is TGTGCCAGCTCACCGAGCTCTGGGGCCAACGTCCTGACTTTC.

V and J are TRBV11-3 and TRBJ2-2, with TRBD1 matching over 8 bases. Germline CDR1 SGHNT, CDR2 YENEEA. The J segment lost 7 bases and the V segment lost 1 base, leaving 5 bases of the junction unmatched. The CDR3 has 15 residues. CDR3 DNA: TGTGCCAGCAGCTTAGTCCAGGGGGCCTACGGGGAGCTGTTTTTT. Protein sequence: CASSLVQGAYGELFF. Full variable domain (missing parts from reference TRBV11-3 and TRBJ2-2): EAGVVQSPRYKIIEKKQPVAFWCNPISGHNTLYWYLQNLGQGPELLIRYENEEAVDDSQLPKDRFSAERLKGVDSTLKIQPAELGDSAVYLCASSLVQGAYGELFFGEGSRLTVL.

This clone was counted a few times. Written as DNA, the CDR3 is TGTGCCAGCTCGCTTACAGGGGTAAATCAGCCCCAGCATTTT. This codes for CASSLTGVNQPQHF. V usage is TRBV18 and J usage is TRBJ1-5, with 7 nucleotides matching TRBD1. With 6 bases clipped from V and 4 bases from J, the junction kept 6 bases outside the gene matches. The CDR3 runs to 14 residues. Per germline, CDR1 KGHSH and CDR2 LQKENI.

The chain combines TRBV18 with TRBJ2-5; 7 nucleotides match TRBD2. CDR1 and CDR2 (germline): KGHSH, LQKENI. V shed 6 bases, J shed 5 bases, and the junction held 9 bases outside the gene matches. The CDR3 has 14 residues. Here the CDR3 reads CASSQSAGVETQYF. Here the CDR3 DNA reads TGTGCCAGCTCTCAATCTGCGGGGGTGGAGACCCAGTACTTC.

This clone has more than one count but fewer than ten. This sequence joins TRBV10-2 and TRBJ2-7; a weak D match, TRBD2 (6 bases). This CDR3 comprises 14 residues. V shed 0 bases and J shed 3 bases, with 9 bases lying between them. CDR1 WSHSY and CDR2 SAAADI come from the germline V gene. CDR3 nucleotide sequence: TGCGCCAGCAGTGAGTCCGGGAGAGTCTACGAGCAGTACTTC. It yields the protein CASSESGRVYEQYF.

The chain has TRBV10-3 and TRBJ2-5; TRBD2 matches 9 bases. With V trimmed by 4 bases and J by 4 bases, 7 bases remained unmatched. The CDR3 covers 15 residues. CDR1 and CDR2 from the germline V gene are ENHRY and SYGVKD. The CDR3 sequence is CAISAGTSFSETQYF. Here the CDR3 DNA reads TGTGCCATCAGTGCAGGGACTAGCTTCTCAGAGACCCAGTACTTC.

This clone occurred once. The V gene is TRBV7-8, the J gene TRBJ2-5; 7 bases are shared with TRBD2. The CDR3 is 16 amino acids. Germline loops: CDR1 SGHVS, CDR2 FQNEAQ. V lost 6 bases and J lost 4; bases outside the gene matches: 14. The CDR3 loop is CASSIQRRESRETQYF. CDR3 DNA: TGTGCCAGCAGTATACAGCGGCGGGAGTCTAGAGAGACCCAGTACTTC.

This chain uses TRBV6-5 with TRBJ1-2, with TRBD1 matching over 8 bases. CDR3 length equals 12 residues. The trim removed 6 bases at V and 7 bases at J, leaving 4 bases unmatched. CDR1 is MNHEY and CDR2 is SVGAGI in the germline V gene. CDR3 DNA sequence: TGTGCCAGCAGACCAACAGGGGGTGGCTACACCTTC. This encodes CASRPTGGGYTF.

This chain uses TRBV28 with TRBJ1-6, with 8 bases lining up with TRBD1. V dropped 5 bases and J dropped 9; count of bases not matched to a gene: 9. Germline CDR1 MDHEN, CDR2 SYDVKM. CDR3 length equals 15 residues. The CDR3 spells CASSLQTGASSPLHF. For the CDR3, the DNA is TGTGCCAGCAGTCTCCAGACAGGGGCAAGTTCACCCCTCCACTTT.

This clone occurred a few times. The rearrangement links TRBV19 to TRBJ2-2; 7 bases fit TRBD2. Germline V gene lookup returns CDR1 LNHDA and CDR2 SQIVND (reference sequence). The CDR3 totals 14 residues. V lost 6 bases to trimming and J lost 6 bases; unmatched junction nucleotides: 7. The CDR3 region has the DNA TGTGCCAGTAGGGGAGGGTTGTGGTCCGGGGAGCTGTTTTTT. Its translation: CASRGGLWSGELFF.

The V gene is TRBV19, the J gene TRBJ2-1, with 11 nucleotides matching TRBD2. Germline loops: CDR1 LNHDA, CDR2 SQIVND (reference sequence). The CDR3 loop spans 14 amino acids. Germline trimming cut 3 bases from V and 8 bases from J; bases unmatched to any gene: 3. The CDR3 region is CASSISGREHEQFF. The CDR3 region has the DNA TGTGCCAGTAGTATTAGCGGGAGGGAACATGAGCAGTTCTTC.

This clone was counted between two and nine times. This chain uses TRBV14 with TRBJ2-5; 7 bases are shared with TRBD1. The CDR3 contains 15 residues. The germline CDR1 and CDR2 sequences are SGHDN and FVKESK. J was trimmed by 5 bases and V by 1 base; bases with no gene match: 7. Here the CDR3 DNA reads TGTGCCAGCAGCCAAGGACAGGGCTTGATGGAGACCCAGTACTTC. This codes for CASSQGQGLMETQYF.

The CDR3 bases are TGTGCCACCAGTGATTTCAACAGTGGCCATGGCTACACCTTC. It specifies CATSDFNSGHGYTF. V is TRBV24-1 and J is TRBJ1-2, with unresolved D. From germline, CDR1 is KGHDR and CDR2 SFDVKD. With 1 base removed from V and 6 bases from J, the gap between germline ends came to 11 bases. This CDR3 contains 14 residues.

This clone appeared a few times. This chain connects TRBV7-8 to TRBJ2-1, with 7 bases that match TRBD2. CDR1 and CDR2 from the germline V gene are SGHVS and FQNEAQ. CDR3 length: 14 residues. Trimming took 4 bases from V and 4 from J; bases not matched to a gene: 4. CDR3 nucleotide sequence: TGTGCCAGCAGCTCTGGGGGGGAGTACAATGAGCAGTTCTTC. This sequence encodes CASSSGGEYNEQFF. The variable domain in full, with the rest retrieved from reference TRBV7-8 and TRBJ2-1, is GAGVSQSPRYKVAKRGQDVALRCDPISGHVSLFWYQQALGQGPEFLTYFQNEAQLDKSGLPSDRFFAERPEGSVSTLKIQRTQQEDSAVYLCASSSGGEYNEQFFGPGTRLTVL.

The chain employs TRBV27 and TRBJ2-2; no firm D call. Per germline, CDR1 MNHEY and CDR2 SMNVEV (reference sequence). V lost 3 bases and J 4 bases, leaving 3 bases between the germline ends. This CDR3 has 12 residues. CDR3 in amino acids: CASSFLTGELFF. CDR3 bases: TGTGCCAGCAGTTTCCTCACCGGGGAGCTGTTTTTT.

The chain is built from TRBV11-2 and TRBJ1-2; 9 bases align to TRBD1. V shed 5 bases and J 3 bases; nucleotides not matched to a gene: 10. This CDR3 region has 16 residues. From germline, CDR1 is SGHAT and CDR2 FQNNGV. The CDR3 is CASSDGLTGGYYGYTF. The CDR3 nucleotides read TGTGCCAGCAGCGATGGTTTGACAGGGGGTTACTATGGCTACACCTTC.

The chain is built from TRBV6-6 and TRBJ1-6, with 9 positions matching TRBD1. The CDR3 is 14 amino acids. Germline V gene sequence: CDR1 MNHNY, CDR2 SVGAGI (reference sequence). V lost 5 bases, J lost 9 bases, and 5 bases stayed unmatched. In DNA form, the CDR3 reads TGTGCCAGCAGTGCACAGGGGGCACTTTCACCCCTCCACTTT. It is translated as CASSAQGALSPLHF.

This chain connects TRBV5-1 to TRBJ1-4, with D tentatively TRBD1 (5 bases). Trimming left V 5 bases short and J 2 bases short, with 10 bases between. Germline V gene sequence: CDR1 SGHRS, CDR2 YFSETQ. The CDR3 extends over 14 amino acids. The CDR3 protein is CASRQAGTNEKLFF. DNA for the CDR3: TGCGCCAGCAGACAGGCAGGGACTAATGAAAAACTGTTTTTT.

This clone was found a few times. The CDR3 nucleotides are TGTGCCAGTAGTATGGGACTAGCTCGAGGGTCCTACGAGCAGTACTTC. Its translation: CASSMGLARGSYEQYF. The genes are TRBV19 and TRBJ2-7; 9 bases are shared with TRBD2. CDR1 is LNHDA, CDR2 SQIVND, per germline (reference sequence). The CDR3 is made up of 16 amino acids. Losses at the gene ends were 3 bases for V and 1 base for J; bases not matched to a gene: 7.

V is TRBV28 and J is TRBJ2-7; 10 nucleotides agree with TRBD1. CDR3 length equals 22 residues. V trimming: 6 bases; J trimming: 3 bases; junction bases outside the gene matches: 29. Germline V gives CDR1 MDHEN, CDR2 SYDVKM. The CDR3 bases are TGTGCCAGCAGACCTCAGGGCAGGCTAGGACAGGGGGGGTTTATGAAGTACTACGAGCAGTACTTC. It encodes CASRPQGRLGQGGFMKYYEQYF. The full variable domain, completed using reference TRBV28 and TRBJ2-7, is DVKVTQSSRYLVKRTGEKVFLECVQDMDHENMFWYRQDPGLGLRLIYFSYDVKMKEKGDIPEGYSVSREKKERFSLILESASTNQTSMYLCASRPQGRLGQGGFMKYYEQYFGPGTRLTVT.

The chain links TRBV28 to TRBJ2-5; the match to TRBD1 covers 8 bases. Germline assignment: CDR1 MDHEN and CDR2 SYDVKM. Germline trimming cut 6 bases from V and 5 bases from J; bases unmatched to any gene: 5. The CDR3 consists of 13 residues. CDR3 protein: CASRGTGGETQYF. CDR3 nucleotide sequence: TGTGCCAGCAGGGGGACAGGTGGGGAGACCCAGTACTTC.

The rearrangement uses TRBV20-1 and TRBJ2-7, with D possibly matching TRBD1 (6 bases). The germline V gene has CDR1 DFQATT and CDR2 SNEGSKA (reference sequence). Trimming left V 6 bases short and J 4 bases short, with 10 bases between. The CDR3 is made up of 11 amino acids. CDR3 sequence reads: CSAKQGYEQYF. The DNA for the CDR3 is TGCAGTGCAAAACAGGGTTACGAGCAGTACTTC.

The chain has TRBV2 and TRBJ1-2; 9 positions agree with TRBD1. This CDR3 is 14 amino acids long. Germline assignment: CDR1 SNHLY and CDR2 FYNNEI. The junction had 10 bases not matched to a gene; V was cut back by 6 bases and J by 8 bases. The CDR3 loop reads CASSGDRAGEGYTF. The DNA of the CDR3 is TGTGCCAGCAGCGGGGACAGGGCTGGCGAGGGCTACACCTTC.

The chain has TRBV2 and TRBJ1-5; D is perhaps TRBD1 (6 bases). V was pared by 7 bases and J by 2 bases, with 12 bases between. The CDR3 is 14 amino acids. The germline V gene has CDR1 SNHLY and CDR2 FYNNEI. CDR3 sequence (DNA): TGTGCCAGCACCCGGGAGGGGGGCAATCAGCCCCAGCATTTT. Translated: CASTREGGNQPQHF. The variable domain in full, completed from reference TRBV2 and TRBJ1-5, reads EPEVTQTPSHQVTQMGQEVILRCVPISNHLYFYWYRQILGQKVEFLVSFYNNEISEKSEIFDDQFSVERPDGSNFTLKIRSTKLEDSAMYFCASTREGGNQPQHFGDGTRLSIL.

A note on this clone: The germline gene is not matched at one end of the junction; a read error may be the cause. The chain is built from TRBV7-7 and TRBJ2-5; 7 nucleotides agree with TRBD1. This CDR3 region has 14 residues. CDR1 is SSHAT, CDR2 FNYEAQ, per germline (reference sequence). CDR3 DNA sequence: TGTGCTAGCAGCTCAGGACAGGACCAAGAGACCCAGTACTTC. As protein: CASSSGQDQETQYF.

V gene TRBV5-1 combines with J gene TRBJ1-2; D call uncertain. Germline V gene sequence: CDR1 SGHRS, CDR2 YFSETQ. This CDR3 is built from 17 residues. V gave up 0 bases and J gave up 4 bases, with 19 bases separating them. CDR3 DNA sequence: TGCGCCAGCAGCTTGGACGTTGGAGCCGGTCTGTCCTATGGCTACACCTTC. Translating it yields CASSLDVGAGLSYGYTF. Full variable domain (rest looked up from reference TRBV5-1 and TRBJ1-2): KAGVTQTPRYLIKTRGQQVTLSCSPISGHRSVSWYQQTPGQGLQFLFEYFSETQRNKGNFPGRFSGRQFSNSRSEMNVSTLELGDSALYLCASSLDVGAGLSYGYTFGSGTRLTVV.

CDR3 sequence: CASSPLWGEGYTF. The DNA of the CDR3 is TGTGCCAGCAGCCCCCTCTGGGGAGAGGGCTACACCTTC. This rearrangement joins TRBV3-1 (or the pseudogene TRBV3-2) to TRBJ1-2; the D is unclear. In germline, CDR1 is LGHDT, CDR2 YNNKEL (reference sequence). V was clipped by 4 bases and J by 8 bases, with 14 bases between them. The CDR3 loop spans 13 amino acids.

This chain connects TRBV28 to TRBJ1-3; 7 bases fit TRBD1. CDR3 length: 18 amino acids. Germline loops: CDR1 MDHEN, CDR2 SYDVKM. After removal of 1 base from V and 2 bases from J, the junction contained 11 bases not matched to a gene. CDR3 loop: CASSLLGRRGGPGNTIYF. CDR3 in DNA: TGTGCCAGCAGTTTATTGGGGCGGAGAGGGGGCCCTGGAAACACCATATATTTT.

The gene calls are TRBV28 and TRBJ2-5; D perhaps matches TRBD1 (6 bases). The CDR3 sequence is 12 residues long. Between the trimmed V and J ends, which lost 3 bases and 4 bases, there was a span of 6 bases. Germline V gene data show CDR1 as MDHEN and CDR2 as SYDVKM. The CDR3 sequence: CASSFRGETQYF. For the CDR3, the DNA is TGTGCCAGCAGTTTCAGGGGAGAGACCCAGTACTTC.